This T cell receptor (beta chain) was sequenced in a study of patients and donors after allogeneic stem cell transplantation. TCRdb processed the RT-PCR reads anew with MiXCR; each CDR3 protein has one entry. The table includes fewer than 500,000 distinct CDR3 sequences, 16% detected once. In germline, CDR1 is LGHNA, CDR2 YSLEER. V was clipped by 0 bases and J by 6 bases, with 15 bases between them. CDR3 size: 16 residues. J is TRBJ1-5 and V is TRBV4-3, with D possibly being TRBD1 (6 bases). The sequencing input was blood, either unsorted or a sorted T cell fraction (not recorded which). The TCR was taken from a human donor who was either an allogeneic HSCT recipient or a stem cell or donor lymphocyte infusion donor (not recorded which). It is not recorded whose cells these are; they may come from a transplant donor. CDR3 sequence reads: CASSQEARGQIQPQHF. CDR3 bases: TGCGCCAGCAGCCAAGAAGCGAGAGGACAGATTCAGCCCCAGCATTTT.